These 19 T cell receptor beta chains were all obtained from the same sample, sequenced in a study of T-cell memory formation after mild COVID-19. In TCRdb, the 5' RACE reads were re-called with MiXCR into one record per CDR3 protein. The data show almost 550,000 distinct CDR3 sequences, with 20% seen just once and about an eighth held by the top ten. The sample taken for sequencing was PBMCs or a T cell subset sorted from them (not recorded which). The receptor set was obtained from an adult woman who had mild COVID-19 (a few samples of this study predate the infection). Cell type and time point are not known.

This clonotype has just a few counts. The V gene is TRBV20-1, the J gene TRBJ2-1, with 7 bases lining up with TRBD2. This CDR3 spans 15 amino acids. Germline assignment: CDR1 DFQATT and CDR2 SNEGSKA (reference sequence). After removal of 5 bases from V and 4 bases from J, the junction contained 11 bases not matched to a gene. CDR3 coding DNA: TGCAGTGCTCCCCCACCGGGACTACCGTACAATGAGCAGTTCTTC. Protein product: CSAPPPGLPYNEQFF.

Only a few counts were recorded for this clonotype. The genes are TRBV7-2 and TRBJ2-1; D is uncertain. Germline loops: CDR1 SGHTA, CDR2 FQGNSA. Trimming took off 2 bases at V and 0 bases at J, with 8 bases between the two ends. The CDR3 runs 15 residues. The CDR3 DNA reads TGTGCCAGCAGCTTAACAGTGAACTCCTACAATGAGCAGTTCTTC. Its translation: CASSLTVNSYNEQFF.

This chain uses TRBV20-1 with TRBJ2-1; 9 bases agree with TRBD2. The CDR3 is made up of 16 amino acids. Germline-derived CDR1 and CDR2 are DFQATT and SNEGSKA (reference sequence). Trimming cost V 7 bases and J 8 bases; bases outside gene matches: 18. CDR3 nucleotide sequence: TGCAGTGTTTTAGCCCAGGCGGGGGGGATTATAGATGAGCAGTTCTTC. Amino acids: CSVLAQAGGIIDEQFF.

This clonotype was observed a few times. CDR3 DNA sequence: TGTGCCTGGAAGAAACGACAGGCACCTCAAGAGACCCAGTACTTC. As protein: CAWKKRQAPQETQYF. The rearrangement uses TRBV30 and TRBJ2-5; a weak D match, TRBD1 (6 bases). Per germline, CDR1 GTSNPN and CDR2 SVGIG (reference sequence). V lost 4 bases and J lost 2, with 17 bases in between. The CDR3 runs 15 residues.

The chain has TRBV4-1 and TRBJ2-1; 13 nucleotides match TRBD2. The CDR3 is made up of 17 amino acids. After removal of 3 bases from V and 4 bases from J, the junction contained 6 bases not matched to a gene. Germline lookup yields CDR1 MGHRA and CDR2 YSYEKL. For the CDR3, the DNA is TGCGCCAGCAGCCAGGGGATGACTAGCGGGGGGTACAATGAGCAGTTCTTC. The encoded protein is CASSQGMTSGGYNEQFF.

The chain carries TRBV7-9 and TRBJ1-1, with TRBD1 identical over 7 bases. Germline values: CDR1 SEHNR, CDR2 FQNEAQ (reference sequence). This CDR3 is built from 15 residues. V was pared by 5 bases and J by 4 bases, with 10 bases of the junction left unmatched. The DNA of the CDR3 is TGTGCCAGCAGCCCCCTGGGGGCAGGGGGCACTGAAGCTTTCTTT. Translation gives CASSPLGAGGTEAFF.

This clonotype was recorded a few times. The rearrangement links TRBV4-1 to TRBJ2-5, with 9 bases matching TRBD2. The CDR3 spans 15 residues. CDR1 MGHRA and CDR2 YSYEKL come from the germline V gene. The V segment lost 3 bases and the J segment 1 base; nucleotides outside the gene matches: 3. The CDR3 region has the DNA TGCGCCAGCAGCCATCCGACTAGCGGCCAAGAGACCCAGTACTTC. This gives the protein CASSHPTSGQETQYF.

This clonotype has more than one count but fewer than ten. The rearrangement uses TRBV7-2 and TRBJ1-5; 8 positions agree with TRBD1. Germline assignment: CDR1 SGHTA and CDR2 FQGNSA. CDR3 length: 14 amino acids. The V segment lost 6 bases and the J segment 2 bases; nucleotides outside the gene matches: 3. The CDR3 sequence is CASRETGGNQPQHF. For the CDR3, the DNA is TGTGCCAGCAGGGAGACAGGGGGCAATCAGCCCCAGCATTTT.

CDR3 sequence (DNA): TGTGCCAGCAGGTCCGCGGCTAGCGGGGGAGGGAAGCAGTTCTTC. This codes for CASRSAASGGGKQFF. The chain carries TRBV6-5 and TRBJ2-1, with 10 nucleotides matching TRBD2. From germline, CDR1 is MNHEY and CDR2 SVGAGI. The V gene end was trimmed by 6 bases and the J gene end by 11 bases; junction bases not matched to a gene: 13. The CDR3 runs 15 residues.

This clonotype was picked up a small number of times. The CDR3 reads CASSYDGQGKEKLFF. The CDR3 region has the DNA TGTGCCAGCAGTTACGATGGACAGGGAAAGGAAAAACTGTTTTTT. V and J are TRBV6-6 and TRBJ1-4; 8 nucleotides line up with TRBD1. The CDR3 length is 15 residues. V gave up 2 bases and J gave up 8 bases; unmatched junction bases: 7. CDR1 and CDR2 (germline): MNHNY, SVGAGI (reference sequence).

In its sample, this clonotype was seen a few times. J is TRBJ2-7 and V is TRBV27; tentative D call: TRBD2 (6 bases). V was shortened by 7 bases and J by 2 bases, with 21 bases between the two germline ends. The CDR3 totals 16 residues. Germline loops: CDR1 MNHEY, CDR2 SMNVEV (reference sequence). CDR3 nucleotides: TGTGCCAGCACCCCGGGAGTCGGGGCGACCCCCTACGAGCAGTACTTC. This gives the protein CASTPGVGATPYEQYF.

The chain couples TRBV4-2 to TRBJ1-3; D remains ambiguous. The CDR3 consists of 15 residues. With 0 bases removed from V and 2 bases from J, the gap between germline ends came to 8 bases. Germline V CDR1 and CDR2: LGHNA, YNFKEQ. This CDR3 is CASSQEVGAGNTIYF. DNA of the CDR3: TGTGCCAGCAGCCAAGAAGTGGGCGCTGGAAACACCATATATTTT.

About this clonotype: The junction departs from the called germline gene at one end, perhaps through a read error. The J gene is TRBJ2-2, the V gene TRBV28, with D perhaps TRBD1 (6 bases). There are 13 residues in the CDR3. CDR1 MDHEN and CDR2 SYDVKM come from the germline V gene. For the CDR3, the DNA is TGTGCCAGCATCCTACGGGACACCGGGGAGATGTTTTTT. Its protein is CASILRDTGEMFF.

In its sample, this clonotype was seen a few times. This chain joins TRBV18 and TRBJ1-1; D remains unclear. CDR1 and CDR2 (germline): KGHSH, LQKENI. Between the trimmed V and J ends, which lost 1 base and 1 base, there was a span of 4 bases. The length of the CDR3 is 13 residues. For the CDR3, the DNA is TGTGCCAGCTCACCACACCCGAACACTGAAGCTTTCTTT. Protein product: CASSPHPNTEAFF.

This rearrangement joins TRBV30 to TRBJ2-7; D remains unclear. V was trimmed by 3 bases and J by 3 bases, leaving 9 bases between them. CDR3 length: 12 amino acids. Germline lookup yields CDR1 GTSNPN and CDR2 SVGIG (reference sequence). Here the CDR3 reads CAWSGPGYEQYF. In nucleotides, the CDR3 is TGTGCCTGGAGCGGTCCAGGCTACGAGCAGTACTTC.

This clonotype was detected many times. This chain joins TRBV7-9 and TRBJ2-5, with D possibly being TRBD2 (6 bases). V was pared by 1 base and J by 4 bases, with 16 bases between. The germline CDR1 and CDR2 sequences are SEHNR and FQNEAQ (reference sequence). The CDR3 length is 16 residues. The CDR3 region is CASSLGPRGGAETQYF. CDR3 bases: TGTGCCAGCAGCTTAGGTCCCAGAGGAGGGGCAGAGACCCAGTACTTC.

This clonotype was observed a few times. The chain joins TRBV6-2 or TRBV6-3 to TRBJ2-7; 7 bases are a match to TRBD2. Germline V gene lookup returns CDR1 MNHEY and CDR2 SVGEGT. This CDR3 is built from 12 residues. The ends lost 4 bases at V and 4 bases at J; junction bases unmatched: 1. The CDR3 bases are TGTGCCAGCAGTTGGGGACTATACGAGCAGTACTTC. Amino acids: CASSWGLYEQYF.

The sample holds a few counts of this clonotype. The V gene is TRBV5-6, the J gene TRBJ1-1, with TRBD1 matching over 7 bases. The V gene's germline CDR1 is SGHDT and CDR2 YYEEEE. The CDR3 length is 15 residues. Unmatched junction bases numbered 4, after V lost 2 bases and J lost 0 bases. The CDR3 bases are TGTGCCAGCAGCTTTCGACAGGGCCTGAACACTGAAGCTTTCTTT. Translated, it gives CASSFRQGLNTEAFF.

The chain links TRBV7-9 to TRBJ2-7; 10 nucleotides align to TRBD2. Germline loops: CDR1 SEHNR, CDR2 FQNEAQ (reference sequence). CDR3 size: 16 residues. V gave up 5 bases and J gave up 0 bases; unmatched junction bases: 7. In nucleotides, the CDR3 is TGTGCCAGCAGCCCCGGGTCTAGCGGGGGCTCCTACGAGCAGTACTTC. Its translation is CASSPGSSGGSYEQYF.